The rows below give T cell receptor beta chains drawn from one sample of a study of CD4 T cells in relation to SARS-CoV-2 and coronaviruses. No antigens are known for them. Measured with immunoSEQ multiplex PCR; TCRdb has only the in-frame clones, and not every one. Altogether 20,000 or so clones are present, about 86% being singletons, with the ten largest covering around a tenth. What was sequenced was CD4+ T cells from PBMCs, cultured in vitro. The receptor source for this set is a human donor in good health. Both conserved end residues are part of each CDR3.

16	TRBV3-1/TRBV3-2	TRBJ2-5	CASSPGVAGYGETQYF
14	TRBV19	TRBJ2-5	CASKLAGGRETQYF
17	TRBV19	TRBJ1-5	CASNPTDISYSNQPQHF
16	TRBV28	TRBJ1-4	CASSPGQTSTNEKLFF
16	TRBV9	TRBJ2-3	CASSPRFSGDTDTQYF
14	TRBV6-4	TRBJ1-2	CASSPTGTPYGYTF
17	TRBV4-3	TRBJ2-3	CASSQVFRGGGTDTQYF
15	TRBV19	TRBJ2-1	CASSDGGGGGNEQFF
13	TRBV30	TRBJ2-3	CAWSVGGQDTQYF
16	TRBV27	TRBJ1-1	CASSSGTASMTTEAFF
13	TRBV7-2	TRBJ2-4	CASSSGGQNIQYF
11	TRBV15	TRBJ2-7	CATSRVHEQYF
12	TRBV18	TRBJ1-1	CASSPQGIEAFF
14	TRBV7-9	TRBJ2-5	CASSFPEGVETQYF
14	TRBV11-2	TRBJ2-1	CASSLDPTAAEQFF
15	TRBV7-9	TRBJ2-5	CASSLGGGWEETQYF
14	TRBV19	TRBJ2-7	CASSKGQFTYEQYF
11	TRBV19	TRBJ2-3	CASSMADTQYF
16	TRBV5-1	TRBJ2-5	CASSPLSGSGGETQYF
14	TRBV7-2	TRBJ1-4	CASSQETVSEKLFF
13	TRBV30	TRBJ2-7	CAWNSGPPYEQYF
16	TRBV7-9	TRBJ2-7	CASSLARQAPAYEQYF
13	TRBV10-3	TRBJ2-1	CANRAGGYNEQFF
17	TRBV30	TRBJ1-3	CAWSLYRMGTYGNTIYF
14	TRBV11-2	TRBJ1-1	CASTAGSWGTEAFF
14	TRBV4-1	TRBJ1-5	CASSQVGGNQPQHF
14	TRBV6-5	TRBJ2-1	CASSYGDRGNEQFF
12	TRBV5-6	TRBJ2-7	CASSSSSYEQYF
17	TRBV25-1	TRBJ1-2	CASSESLGGQESFGYTF
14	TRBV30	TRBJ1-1	CAWSLTGARGKAFF
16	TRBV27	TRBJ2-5	CASSSLTSGGGETQYF
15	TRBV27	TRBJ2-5	CASSQGQGQVETQYF
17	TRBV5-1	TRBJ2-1	CASSLGPGLAGASEQFF
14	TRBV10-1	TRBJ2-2	CASSVSGETGELFF
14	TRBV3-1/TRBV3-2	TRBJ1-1	CASSQRQGWGGAFF
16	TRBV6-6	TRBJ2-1	CASSGTSGSKYNEQFF
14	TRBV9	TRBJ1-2	CASSVGGVDYGYTF
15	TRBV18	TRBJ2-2	CASSPGDRETGELFF
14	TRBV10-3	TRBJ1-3	CAISGSIEGNTIYF
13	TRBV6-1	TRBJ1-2	CASELGRNYGYTF
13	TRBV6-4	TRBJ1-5	CASSPQGGQPQHF
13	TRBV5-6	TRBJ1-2	CASSRDVTYGYTF
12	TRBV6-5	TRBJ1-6	CAVRGYNSPLHF
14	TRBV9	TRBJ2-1	CASSPGLAVNEQFF
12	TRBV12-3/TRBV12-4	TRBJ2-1	CASSQRWDEQFF
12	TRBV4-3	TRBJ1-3	CASSPSGNTIYF
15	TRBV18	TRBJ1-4	CASSPTGGRNEKLFF
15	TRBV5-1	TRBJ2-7	CASSYDGTESYEQYF
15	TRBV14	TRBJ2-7	CASSRNRDSIYEQYF